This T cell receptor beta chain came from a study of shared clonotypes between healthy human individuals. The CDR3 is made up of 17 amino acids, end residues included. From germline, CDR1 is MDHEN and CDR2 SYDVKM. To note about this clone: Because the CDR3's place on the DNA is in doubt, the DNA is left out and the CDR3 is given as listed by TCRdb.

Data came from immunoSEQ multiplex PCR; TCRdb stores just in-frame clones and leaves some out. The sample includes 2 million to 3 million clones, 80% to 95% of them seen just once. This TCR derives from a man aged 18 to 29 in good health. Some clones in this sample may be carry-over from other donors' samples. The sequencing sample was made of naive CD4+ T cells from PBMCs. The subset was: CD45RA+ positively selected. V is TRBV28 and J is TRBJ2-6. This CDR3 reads CASSSSDGYSGANVLTF.